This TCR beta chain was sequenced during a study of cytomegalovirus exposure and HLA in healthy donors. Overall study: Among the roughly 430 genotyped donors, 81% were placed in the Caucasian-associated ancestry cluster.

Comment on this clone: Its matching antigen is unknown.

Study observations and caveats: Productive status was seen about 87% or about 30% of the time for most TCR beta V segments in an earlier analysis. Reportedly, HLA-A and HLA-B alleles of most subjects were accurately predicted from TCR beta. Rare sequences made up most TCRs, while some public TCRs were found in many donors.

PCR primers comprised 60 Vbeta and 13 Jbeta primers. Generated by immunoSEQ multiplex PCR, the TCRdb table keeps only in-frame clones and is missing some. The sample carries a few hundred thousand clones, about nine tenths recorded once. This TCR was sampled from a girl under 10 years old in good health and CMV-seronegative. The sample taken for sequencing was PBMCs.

The CDR3 loop reads CASTKPGQGFREQYF. The CDR3 nucleotides read TGTGCCAGCACTAAACCGGGACAGGGCTTCCGCGAGCAGTACTTC. The rearrangement links TRBV6-5 to TRBJ2-7; 9 bases match TRBD1. The CDR3 runs to 15 residues. Germline-derived CDR1 and CDR2 are MNHEY and SVGAGI. Losses at the gene ends were 7 bases for V and 6 bases for J; bases not matched to a gene: 13.